This TCR beta chain was found in a study of blood T cell repertoires in COVID-19. Study as a whole: The United States, Italy and Spain supplied acute and convalescent COVID-19 samples. Sources were T cells, B-cell-depleted T cells, or PBMCs; the material itself was cDNA or gDNA.

Trimming left V 3 bases short and J 2 bases short, with 14 bases between. Germline values: CDR1 MGHRA, CDR2 YSYEKL. The CDR3 has 16 amino acids. Per the authors' pipeline: Estimation of nucleated cell counts was performed using reference gene primer amplification. Only in-frame clones appear in the TCRdb table, and some are missing; sequencing was by immunoSEQ multiplex PCR. From that table come the V and J calls and clone size; the DNA was used to work out D and trimming. The sample contains 240,000 or so clones, about 80% of which appear only once. The chain has TRBV4-1 and TRBJ1-3; D not resolved. Source material: peripheral blood. The sequence was collected from a woman older than 75 with acute or convalescent COVID-19. The CDR3 region has the DNA TGCGCCAGCAGCCATCCCCTACTATCGCCTGGAAACACCATATATTTT. This codes for CASSHPLLSPGNTIYF.